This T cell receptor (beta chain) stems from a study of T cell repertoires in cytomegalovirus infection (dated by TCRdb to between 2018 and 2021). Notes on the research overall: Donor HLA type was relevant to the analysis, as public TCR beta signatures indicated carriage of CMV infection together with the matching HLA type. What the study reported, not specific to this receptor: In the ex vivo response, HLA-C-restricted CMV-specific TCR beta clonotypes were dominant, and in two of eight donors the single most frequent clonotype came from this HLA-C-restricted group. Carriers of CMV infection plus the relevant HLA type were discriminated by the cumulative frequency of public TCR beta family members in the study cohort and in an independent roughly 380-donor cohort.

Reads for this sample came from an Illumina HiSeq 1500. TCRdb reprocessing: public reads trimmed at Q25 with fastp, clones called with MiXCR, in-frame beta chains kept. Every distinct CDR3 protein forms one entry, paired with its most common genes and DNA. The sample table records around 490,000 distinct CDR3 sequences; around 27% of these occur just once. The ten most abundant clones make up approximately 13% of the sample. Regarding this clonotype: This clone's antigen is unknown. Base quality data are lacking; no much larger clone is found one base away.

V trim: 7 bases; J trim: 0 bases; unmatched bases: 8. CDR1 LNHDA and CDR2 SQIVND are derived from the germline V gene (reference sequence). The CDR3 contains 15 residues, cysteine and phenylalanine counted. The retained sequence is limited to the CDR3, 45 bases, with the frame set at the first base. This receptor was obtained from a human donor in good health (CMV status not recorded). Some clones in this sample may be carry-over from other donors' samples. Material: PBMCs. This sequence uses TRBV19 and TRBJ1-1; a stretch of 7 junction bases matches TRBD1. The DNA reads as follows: TGTGCCAGTATCCCGGGACAGAATCTGAACACTGAAGCTTTCTTT. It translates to CASIPGQNLNTEAFF.